A selection of T cell receptor beta chains follows, all from one sample in a study of CD8+ T cells in alopecia areata. This table comes from immunoSEQ multiplex PCR, and its TCRdb copy is limited to in-frame clones, with some not included. The sample has fewer than 250,000 clones; approximately 61% are singletons. The input for sequencing was CD4+ T cells sorted from blood, taken at week 24, from a patient treated with tofacitinib. These receptors all stem from a human donor with alopecia areata. Each CDR3 is given with its conserved first and last residue. The order of the fields is V gene, D gene, J gene, clone size, CDR3 protein, CDR3 DNA. A D gene is named only where the DNA matches it firmly. Not all rows give a size; the values are once, few, many and, for expanded clones, a class.

v_gene: TRBV6-1; d_gene: .; j_gene: TRBJ1-6; abundance: few; CDR3aa: CASSEGYNSPLHF; CDR3nt: TGTGCCAGCAGTGAAGGGTATAATTCACCCCTCCACTTT
v_gene: TRBV7-9; d_gene: TRBD1; j_gene: TRBJ1-6; abundance: .; CDR3aa: CASSRDRGYSPLHF; CDR3nt: TGTGCCAGCAGCAGGGACAGGGGATATTCACCCCTCCACTTT
v_gene: TRBV19; d_gene: .; j_gene: TRBJ1-5; abundance: few; CDR3aa: CASSPEYSNQPQHF; CDR3nt: TGTGCCAGTAGTCCAGAGTATAGCAATCAGCCCCAGCATTTT
v_gene: TRBV4-3; d_gene: .; j_gene: TRBJ2-7; abundance: few; CDR3aa: CASSQDPGAGYEQYF; CDR3nt: TGCGCCAGCAGCCAAGATCCGGGGGCAGGATACGAGCAGTACTTC
v_gene: TRBV29-1; d_gene: .; j_gene: TRBJ2-7; abundance: few; CDR3aa: CSVGLRQGYEQYF; CDR3nt: TGCAGCGTTGGACTCCGGCAGGGCTACGAGCAGTACTTC
v_gene: TRBV6-6; d_gene: .; j_gene: TRBJ2-3; abundance: .; CDR3aa: CASSLGAILTDTQYF; CDR3nt: TGTGCCAGCAGCCTCGGAGCCATCCTCACAGATACGCAGTATTTT
v_gene: TRBV7-2; d_gene: .; j_gene: TRBJ2-7; abundance: few; CDR3aa: CASSLTGRYEQYF; CDR3nt: TGTGCCAGCAGCTTAACGGGGAGGTACGAGCAGTACTTC
v_gene: TRBV10-3; d_gene: TRBD2; j_gene: TRBJ2-7; abundance: .; CDR3aa: CAISSLAGSYEQYF; CDR3nt: TGTGCCATCAGTTCCCTAGCGGGCTCCTACGAGCAGTACTTC
v_gene: TRBV11-3; d_gene: .; j_gene: TRBJ1-2; abundance: .; CDR3aa: CASGFGYGYTF; CDR3nt: TGTGCCTCAGGCTTCGGCTATGGCTACACCTTC
v_gene: TRBV6-6; d_gene: TRBD2; j_gene: TRBJ2-3; abundance: few; CDR3aa: CASSTLSGGQRDTQYF; CDR3nt: TGTGCCAGCAGTACTCTGAGCGGGGGGCAAAGAGATACGCAGTATTTT
v_gene: TRBV5-6; d_gene: .; j_gene: TRBJ1-1; abundance: .; CDR3aa: CASSLDRTTEAFF; CDR3nt: TGTGCCAGCAGCTTGGACAGGACCACTGAAGCTTTCTTT
v_gene: TRBV6-1; d_gene: TRBD1; j_gene: TRBJ2-1; abundance: .; CDR3aa: CASSGWTGGAPNEQFF; CDR3nt: TGTGCCAGCAGTGGCTGGACAGGGGGCGCTCCCAATGAGCAGTTCTTC
v_gene: TRBV29-1; d_gene: TRBD2; j_gene: TRBJ2-1; abundance: .; CDR3aa: CSAQDGRGAPNEQFF; CDR3nt: TGCAGCGCCCAGGATGGGCGGGGGGCCCCCAATGAGCAGTTCTTC
v_gene: TRBV7-2; d_gene: .; j_gene: TRBJ2-2; abundance: .; CDR3aa: CASSLQGRGTGELFF; CDR3nt: TGTGCCAGCAGCTTACAAGGGCGAGGCACCGGGGAGCTGTTTTTT
v_gene: TRBV10-3; d_gene: .; j_gene: TRBJ2-6; abundance: .; CDR3aa: CAIRASQGGNSDSGANVLTF; CDR3nt: TGTGCCATCAGGGCCTCCCAGGGAGGTAATTCGGACTCTGGGGCCAACGTCCTGACTTTC
v_gene: TRBV11-2; d_gene: TRBD2; j_gene: TRBJ2-2; abundance: once; CDR3aa: CASSLAGPGGGELFF; CDR3nt: TGTGCCAGCAGCTTAGCCGGTCCGGGGGGCGGGGAGCTGTTTTTT
v_gene: TRBV13; d_gene: .; j_gene: TRBJ1-4; abundance: .; CDR3aa: CASSRTGTRGEKLFF; CDR3nt: TGTGCCAGCAGCCGAACCGGGACAAGGGGTGAAAAACTGTTTTTT
v_gene: TRBV29-1; d_gene: .; j_gene: TRBJ2-6; abundance: .; CDR3aa: CSVVGSSSGANVLTF; CDR3nt: TGCAGCGTTGTGGGGTCAAGCTCTGGGGCCAACGTCCTGACTTTC
v_gene: TRBV30; d_gene: .; j_gene: TRBJ2-2; abundance: .; CDR3aa: CAWKGGPSNTGELFF; CDR3nt: TGTGCCTGGAAGGGGGGCCCATCGAACACCGGGGAGCTGTTTTTT
v_gene: TRBV15; d_gene: TRBD1; j_gene: TRBJ2-7; abundance: .; CDR3aa: CATSTIPGQGAYEQYF; CDR3nt: TGTGCCACCAGCACGATCCCGGGACAGGGGGCTTACGAGCAGTACTTC
v_gene: TRBV7-9; d_gene: .; j_gene: TRBJ2-3; abundance: .; CDR3aa: CASSSAITDTQYF; CDR3nt: TGTGCCAGCAGCTCCGCCATTACAGATACGCAGTATTTT
v_gene: TRBV4-3; d_gene: .; j_gene: TRBJ2-3; abundance: .; CDR3aa: CASSQDHRNSDTQYF; CDR3nt: TGCGCCAGCAGCCAAGATCACAGAAATTCAGATACGCAGTATTTT
v_gene: TRBV29-1; d_gene: .; j_gene: TRBJ1-2; abundance: .; CDR3aa: CSVPDRNYGYTF; CDR3nt: TGCAGCGTCCCCGACAGGAACTATGGCTACACCTTC
v_gene: TRBV7-2; d_gene: TRBD2; j_gene: TRBJ2-1; abundance: .; CDR3aa: CASSLGLGIEGEQFF; CDR3nt: TGTGCCAGCAGCCTGGGACTAGGCATTGAGGGTGAGCAGTTCTTC
v_gene: TRBV4-3; d_gene: .; j_gene: TRBJ2-6; abundance: .; CDR3aa: CASSQETGANVLTF; CDR3nt: TGCGCCAGCAGCCAAGAGACTGGGGCCAACGTCCTGACTTTC
v_gene: TRBV5-6; d_gene: .; j_gene: TRBJ1-5; abundance: .; CDR3aa: CASSFGAQNQPQHF; CDR3nt: TGTGCCAGCAGCTTCGGGGCCCAAAATCAGCCCCAGCATTTT
v_gene: TRBV7-8; d_gene: TRBD2; j_gene: TRBJ2-5; abundance: .; CDR3aa: CASSPPPGGYQETQYF; CDR3nt: TGTGCCAGCAGCCCTCCCCCGGGGGGGTACCAAGAGACCCAGTACTTC
v_gene: TRBV7-2; d_gene: .; j_gene: TRBJ1-2; abundance: once; CDR3aa: CASSRLGSNYGYTF; CDR3nt: TGTGCCAGCAGCCGTCTCGGGAGCAACTATGGCTACACCTTC
v_gene: TRBV29-1; d_gene: .; j_gene: TRBJ2-5; abundance: .; CDR3aa: CSVVIRQETQYF; CDR3nt: TGCAGCGTTGTAATTCGCCAAGAGACCCAGTACTTC
v_gene: TRBV7-6; d_gene: .; j_gene: TRBJ2-3; abundance: .; CDR3aa: CASSLGSSDRDTQYF; CDR3nt: TGTGCCAGCAGCTTAGGCTCTAGCGACCGGGATACGCAGTATTTT
v_gene: TRBV7-2; d_gene: .; j_gene: TRBJ2-7; abundance: .; CDR3aa: CASSDRPRYEQYF; CDR3nt: TGTGCCAGCAGCGACCGACCGCGCTACGAGCAGTACTTC
v_gene: TRBV30; d_gene: TRBD2; j_gene: TRBJ2-5; abundance: .; CDR3aa: CAWSRGGGPQETQYF; CDR3nt: TGTGCCTGGAGTCGGGGCGGGGGGCCCCAAGAGACCCAGTACTTC
v_gene: TRBV5-1; d_gene: .; j_gene: TRBJ1-1; abundance: few; CDR3aa: CASSLEGERMNTEAFF; CDR3nt: TGCGCCAGCAGCTTGGAGGGCGAGCGGATGAACACTGAAGCTTTCTTT
v_gene: TRBV29-1; d_gene: .; j_gene: TRBJ2-1; abundance: .; CDR3aa: CSVWDTGGSGEQFF; CDR3nt: TGCAGCGTCTGGGACACCGGCGGTTCGGGTGAGCAGTTCTTC
v_gene: TRBV18; d_gene: .; j_gene: TRBJ2-5; abundance: .; CDR3aa: CASSPEETQYF; CDR3nt: TGTGCCAGCTCACCGGAGGAGACCCAGTACTTC
v_gene: TRBV30; d_gene: .; j_gene: TRBJ1-2; abundance: .; CDR3aa: CACMTANYGYTF; CDR3nt: TGTGCCTGTATGACGGCTAACTATGGCTACACCTTC
v_gene: TRBV29-1; d_gene: .; j_gene: TRBJ2-3; abundance: .; CDR3aa: CSVETGGTDTQYF; CDR3nt: TGCAGCGTCGAAACGGGGGGCACAGATACGCAGTATTTT
v_gene: TRBV29-1; d_gene: .; j_gene: TRBJ2-7; abundance: .; CDR3aa: CSVQGPLLGEQYF; CDR3nt: TGCAGCGTCCAGGGACCCCTCTTGGGCGAGCAGTACTTC
v_gene: TRBV30; d_gene: .; j_gene: TRBJ2-7; abundance: few; CDR3aa: CAWSRSRVREQYF; CDR3nt: TGTGCCTGGAGTAGGTCGCGGGTGAGAGAGCAGTACTTC
v_gene: TRBV30; d_gene: .; j_gene: TRBJ1-1; abundance: .; CDR3aa: CACKQDNTEAFF; CDR3nt: TGTGCCTGTAAACAGGATAACACTGAAGCTTTCTTT
v_gene: TRBV19; d_gene: .; j_gene: TRBJ2-1; abundance: .; CDR3aa: CAIRQGGSQIF; CDR3nt: TGTGCCATCCGCCAGGGGGGCTCCCAGATCTTC